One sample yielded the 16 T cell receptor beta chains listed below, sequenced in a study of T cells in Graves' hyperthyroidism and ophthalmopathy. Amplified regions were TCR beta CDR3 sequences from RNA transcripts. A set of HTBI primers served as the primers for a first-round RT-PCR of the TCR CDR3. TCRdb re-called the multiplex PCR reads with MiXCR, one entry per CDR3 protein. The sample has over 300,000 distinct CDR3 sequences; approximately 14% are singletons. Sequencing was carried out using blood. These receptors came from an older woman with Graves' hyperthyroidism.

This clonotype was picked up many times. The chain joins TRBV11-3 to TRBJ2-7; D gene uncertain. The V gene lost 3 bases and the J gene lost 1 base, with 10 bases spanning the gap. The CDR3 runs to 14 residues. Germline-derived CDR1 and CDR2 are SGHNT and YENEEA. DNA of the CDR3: TGTGCCAGCAGCTTCCATGATGGGTCCTACGAGCAGTACTTC. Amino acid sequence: CASSFHDGSYEQYF.

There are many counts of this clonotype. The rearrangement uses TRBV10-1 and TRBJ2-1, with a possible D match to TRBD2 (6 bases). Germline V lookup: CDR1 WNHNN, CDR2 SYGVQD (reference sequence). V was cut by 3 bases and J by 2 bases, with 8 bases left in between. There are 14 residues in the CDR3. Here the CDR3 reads CASSDGGTYNEQFF. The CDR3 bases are TGCGCCAGCAGTGACGGCGGGACCTACAATGAGCAGTTCTTC.

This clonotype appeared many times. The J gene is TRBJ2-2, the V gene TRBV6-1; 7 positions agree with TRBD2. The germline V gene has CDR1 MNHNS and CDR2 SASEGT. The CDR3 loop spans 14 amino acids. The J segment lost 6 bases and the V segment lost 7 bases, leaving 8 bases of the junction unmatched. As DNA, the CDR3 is TGTGCCAGCAACTCGCCGGGGGGAGCCGGGGAGCTGTTTTTT. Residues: CASNSPGGAGELFF.

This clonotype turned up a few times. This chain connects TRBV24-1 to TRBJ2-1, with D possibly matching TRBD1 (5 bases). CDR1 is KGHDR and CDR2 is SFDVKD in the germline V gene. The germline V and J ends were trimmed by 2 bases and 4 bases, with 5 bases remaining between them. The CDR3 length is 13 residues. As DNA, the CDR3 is TGTGCCACCAGTGATTACAGGTACAATGAGCAGTTCTTC. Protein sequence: CATSDYRYNEQFF.

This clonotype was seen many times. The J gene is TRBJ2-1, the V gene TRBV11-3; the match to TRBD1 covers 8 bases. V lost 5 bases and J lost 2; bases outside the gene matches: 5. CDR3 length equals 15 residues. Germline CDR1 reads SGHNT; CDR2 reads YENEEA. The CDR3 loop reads CASSRTGFAYNEQFF. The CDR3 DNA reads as TGTGCCAGCAGCCGGACAGGGTTCGCCTACAATGAGCAGTTCTTC.

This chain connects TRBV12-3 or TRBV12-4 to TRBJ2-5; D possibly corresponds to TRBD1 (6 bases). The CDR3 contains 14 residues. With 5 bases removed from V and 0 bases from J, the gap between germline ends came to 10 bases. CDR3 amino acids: CASSPWTDQETQYF. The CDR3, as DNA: TGTGCCAGCAGTCCTTGGACAGACCAAGAGACCCAGTACTTC.

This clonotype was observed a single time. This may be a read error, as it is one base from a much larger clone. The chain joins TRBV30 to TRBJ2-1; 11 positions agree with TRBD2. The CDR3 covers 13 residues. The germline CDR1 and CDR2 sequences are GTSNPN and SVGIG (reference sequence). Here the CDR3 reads CAWSGLAGNGQFF. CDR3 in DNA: TGTGCCTGGAGTGGACTAGCGGGAAATGGGCAGTTCTTC. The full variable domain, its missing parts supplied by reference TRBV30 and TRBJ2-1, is SQTIHQWPATLVQPVGSPLSLECTVEGTSNPNLYWYRQAAGRGLQLLFYSVGIGQISSEVPQNLSASRPQDRQFILSSKKLLLSDSGFYLCAWSGLAGNGQFFGPGTRLTVL.

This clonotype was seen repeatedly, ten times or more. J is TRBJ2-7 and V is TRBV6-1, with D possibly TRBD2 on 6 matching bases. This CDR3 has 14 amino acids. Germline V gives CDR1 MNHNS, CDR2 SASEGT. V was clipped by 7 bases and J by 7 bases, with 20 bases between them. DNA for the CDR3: TGTGCCAGCAAAGTGGGGGACTCCCCTGGGGAGCAGTACTTC. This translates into CASKVGDSPGEQYF.

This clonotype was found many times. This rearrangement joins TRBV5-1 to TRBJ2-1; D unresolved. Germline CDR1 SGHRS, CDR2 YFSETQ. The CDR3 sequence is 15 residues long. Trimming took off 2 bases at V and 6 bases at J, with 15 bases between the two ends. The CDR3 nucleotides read TGCGCCAGCAGCTTAGGAACCGGATTTGGCAATGAGCAGTTCTTC. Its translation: CASSLGTGFGNEQFF.

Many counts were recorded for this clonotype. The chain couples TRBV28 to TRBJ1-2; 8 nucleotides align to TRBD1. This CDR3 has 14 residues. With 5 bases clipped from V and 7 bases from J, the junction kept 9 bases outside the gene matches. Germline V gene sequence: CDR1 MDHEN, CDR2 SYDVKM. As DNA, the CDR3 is TGTGCCAGCAGTAAGGGACAGGACCGCTCTGGCTACACCTTC. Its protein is CASSKGQDRSGYTF.

Written as DNA, the CDR3 is TGTGCCAGCACCCGGGACGGCGGGAGGTTGGTAGATACGCAGTATTTT. This gives the protein CASTRDGGRLVDTQYF. The V gene is TRBV9, the J gene TRBJ2-3, with TRBD2 identical over 8 bases. The CDR3 has 16 residues. CDR1 is SGDLS and CDR2 is YYNGEE in the germline V gene. The junction had 14 bases not matched to a gene; V was cut back by 6 bases and J by 5 bases. The full variable domain, in which reference TRBV9 and TRBJ2-3 provide the parts outside the CDR3, is DSGVTQTPKHLITATGQRVTLRCSPRSGDLSVYWYQQSLDQGLQFLIQYYNGEERAKGNILERFSAQQFPDLHSELNLSSLELGDSALYFCASTRDGGRLVDTQYFGPGTRLTVL.

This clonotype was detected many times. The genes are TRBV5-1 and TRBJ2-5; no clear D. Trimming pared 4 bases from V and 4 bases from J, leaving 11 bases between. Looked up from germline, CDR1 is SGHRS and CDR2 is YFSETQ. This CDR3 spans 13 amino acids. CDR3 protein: CASSTSMRETQYF. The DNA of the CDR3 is TGCGCCAGCAGCACGTCCATGAGAGAGACCCAGTACTTC. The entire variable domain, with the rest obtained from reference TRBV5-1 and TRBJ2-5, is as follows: KAGVTQTPRYLIKTRGQQVTLSCSPISGHRSVSWYQQTPGQGLQFLFEYFSETQRNKGNFPGRFSGRQFSNSRSEMNVSTLELGDSALYLCASSTSMRETQYFGPGTRLLVL.

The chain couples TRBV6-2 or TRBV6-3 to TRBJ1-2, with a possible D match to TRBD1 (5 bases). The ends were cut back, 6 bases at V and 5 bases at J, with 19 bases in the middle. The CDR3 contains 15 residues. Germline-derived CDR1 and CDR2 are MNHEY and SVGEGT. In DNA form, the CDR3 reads TGTGCCAGCAGCGCCGCGCAGGGCGGAAATTATGGCTACACCTTC. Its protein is CASSAAQGGNYGYTF.

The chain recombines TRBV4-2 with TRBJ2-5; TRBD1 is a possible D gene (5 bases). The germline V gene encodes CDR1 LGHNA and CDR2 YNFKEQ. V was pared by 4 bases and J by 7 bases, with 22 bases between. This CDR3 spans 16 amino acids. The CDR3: CASSRGPQGVDLTQYF. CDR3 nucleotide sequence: TGTGCCAGCAGCCGTGGTCCGCAGGGCGTAGATCTGACCCAGTACTTC.

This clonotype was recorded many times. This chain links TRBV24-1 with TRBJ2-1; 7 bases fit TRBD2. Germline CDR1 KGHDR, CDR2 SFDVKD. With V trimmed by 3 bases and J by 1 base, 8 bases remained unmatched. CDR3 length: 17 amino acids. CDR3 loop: CATSDTVAGPSYNEQFF. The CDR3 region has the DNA TGTGCCACCAGTGATACGGTAGCGGGTCCGTCCTACAATGAGCAGTTCTTC.

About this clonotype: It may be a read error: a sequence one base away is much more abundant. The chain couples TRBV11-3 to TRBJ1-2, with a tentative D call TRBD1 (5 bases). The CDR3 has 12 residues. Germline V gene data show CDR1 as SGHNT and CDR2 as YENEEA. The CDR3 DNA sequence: TGTGTCAGCAGTGAAGGCAGGGAAGGCTACACCTTC. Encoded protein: CVSSEGREGYTF. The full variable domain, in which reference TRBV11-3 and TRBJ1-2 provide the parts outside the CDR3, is EAGVVQSPRYKIIEKKQPVAFWCNPISGHNTLYWYLQNLGQGPELLIRYENEEAVDDSQLPKDRFSAERLKGVDSTLKIQPAELGDSAVYLCVSSEGREGYTFGSGTRLTVV.